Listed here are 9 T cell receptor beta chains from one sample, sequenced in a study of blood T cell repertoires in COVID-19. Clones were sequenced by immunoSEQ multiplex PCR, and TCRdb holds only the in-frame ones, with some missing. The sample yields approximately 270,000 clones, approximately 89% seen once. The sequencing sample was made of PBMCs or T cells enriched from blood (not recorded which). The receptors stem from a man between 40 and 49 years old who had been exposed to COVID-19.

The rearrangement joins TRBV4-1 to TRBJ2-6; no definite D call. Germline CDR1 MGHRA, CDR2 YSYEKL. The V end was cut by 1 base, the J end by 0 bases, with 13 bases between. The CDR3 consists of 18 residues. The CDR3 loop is CASSQGRPGFSGANVLTF. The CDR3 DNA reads TGCGCCAGCAGCCAAGGCCGTCCAGGATTCTCTGGGGCCAACGTCCTGACTTTC.

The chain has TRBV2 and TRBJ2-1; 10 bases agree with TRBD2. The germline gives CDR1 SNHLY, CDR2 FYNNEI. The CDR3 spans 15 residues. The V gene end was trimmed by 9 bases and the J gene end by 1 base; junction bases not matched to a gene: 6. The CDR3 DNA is TGTGCCAGTAGTCCTAGCGGGAGTTCCTACAATGAGCAGTTCTTC. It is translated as CASSPSGSSYNEQFF.

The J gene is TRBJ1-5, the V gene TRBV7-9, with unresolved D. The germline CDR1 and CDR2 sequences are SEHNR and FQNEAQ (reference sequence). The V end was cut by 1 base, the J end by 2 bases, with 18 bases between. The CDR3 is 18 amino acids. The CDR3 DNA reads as TGTGCCAGCAGCTTAGAAGTGTCGGGAGCAGGAGGCAATCAGCCCCAGCATTTT. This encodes CASSLEVSGAGGNQPQHF. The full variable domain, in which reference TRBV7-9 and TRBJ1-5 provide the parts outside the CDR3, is DTGVSQNPRHKITKRGQNVTFRCDPISEHNRLYWYRQTLGQGPEFLTYFQNEAQLEKSRLLSDRFSAERPKGSFSTLEIQRTEQGDSAMYLCASSLEVSGAGGNQPQHFGDGTRLSIL.

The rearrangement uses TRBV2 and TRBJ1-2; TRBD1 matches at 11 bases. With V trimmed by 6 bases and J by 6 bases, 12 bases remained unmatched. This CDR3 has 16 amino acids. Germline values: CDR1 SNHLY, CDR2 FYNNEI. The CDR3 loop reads CASRGTGGPYLDGYTF. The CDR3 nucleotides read TGTGCCAGCAGGGGGACAGGGGGTCCCTATTTAGATGGCTACACCTTC.

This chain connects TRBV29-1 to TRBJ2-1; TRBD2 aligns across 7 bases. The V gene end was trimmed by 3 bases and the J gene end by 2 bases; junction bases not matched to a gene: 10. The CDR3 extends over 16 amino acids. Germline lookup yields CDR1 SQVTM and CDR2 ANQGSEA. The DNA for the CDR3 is TGCAGCGTTGATAGTTGGGGGGGAGGGACCTACAATGAGCAGTTCTTC. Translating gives CSVDSWGGGTYNEQFF.

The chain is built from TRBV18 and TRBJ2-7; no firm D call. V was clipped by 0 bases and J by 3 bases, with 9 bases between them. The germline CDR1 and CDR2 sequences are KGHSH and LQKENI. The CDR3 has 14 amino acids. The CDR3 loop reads CASSPPTPSYEQYF. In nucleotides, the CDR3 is TGTGCCAGCTCACCACCGACGCCTAGCTACGAGCAGTACTTC.

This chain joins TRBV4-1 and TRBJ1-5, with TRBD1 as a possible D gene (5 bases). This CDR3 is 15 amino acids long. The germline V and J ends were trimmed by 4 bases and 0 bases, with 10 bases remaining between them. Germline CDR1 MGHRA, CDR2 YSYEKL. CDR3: CASSRDRNSNQPQHF. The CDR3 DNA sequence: TGCGCCAGCAGCCGAGACAGAAATAGCAATCAGCCCCAGCATTTT.

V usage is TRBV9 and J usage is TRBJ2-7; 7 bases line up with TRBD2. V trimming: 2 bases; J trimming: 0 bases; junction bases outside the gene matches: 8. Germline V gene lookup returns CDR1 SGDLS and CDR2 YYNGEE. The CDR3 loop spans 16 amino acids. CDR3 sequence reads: CASSVHSGSTSYEQYF. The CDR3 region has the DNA TGTGCCAGCAGCGTCCATAGCGGGTCGACCTCCTACGAGCAGTACTTC. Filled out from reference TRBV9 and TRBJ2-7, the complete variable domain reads DSGVTQTPKHLITATGQRVTLRCSPRSGDLSVYWYQQSLDQGLQFLIQYYNGEERAKGNILERFSAQQFPDLHSELNLSSLELGDSALYFCASSVHSGSTSYEQYFGPGTRLTVT.

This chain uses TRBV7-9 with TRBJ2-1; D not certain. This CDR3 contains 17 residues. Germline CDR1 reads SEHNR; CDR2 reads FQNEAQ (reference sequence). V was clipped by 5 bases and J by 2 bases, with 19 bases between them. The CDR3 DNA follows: TGTGCCAGCAGCGCTTTCCCGACTCTCTCCCCCTACAATGAGCAGTTCTTC. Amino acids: CASSAFPTLSPYNEQFF.